Below are 9 T cell receptor beta chains sequenced from a single sample in a study of pediatric ulcerative colitis. One to two pinch biopsies were taken from the rectum during colonoscopy. Profiling relied on immunoSEQ multiplex PCR, and the TCRdb table lists in-frame clones only, not all of them. The repertoire holds some 37,000 clones, with around 73% as singletons. What was sequenced was gut tissue. These receptors originate from a boy aged 5-17 years with moderate ulcerative colitis.

This clone was seen a few times. The chain is built from TRBV4-1 and TRBJ1-1; the match to TRBD1 covers 8 bases. CDR1 and CDR2 (germline): MGHRA, YSYEKL. CDR3 length: 16 residues. With 2 bases clipped from V and 0 bases from J, the junction kept 5 bases outside the gene matches. The CDR3 spells CASSQPDRGVNTEAFF. DNA for the CDR3: TGCGCCAGCAGCCAACCTGACAGGGGAGTGAACACTGAAGCTTTCTTT.

The CDR3 loop reads CASSLSQDGIQTIQAKNIQYF. In DNA form, the CDR3 reads TGTGCCAGCAGTTTATCCCAAGATGGGATCCAGACCATTCAAGCCAAAAACATTCAGTACTTC. J is TRBJ2-4 and V is TRBV28; D not certain. V lost 1 base and J lost 0, with 25 bases in between. CDR1 is MDHEN and CDR2 is SYDVKM in the germline V gene. The CDR3 is 21 amino acids.

This chain links TRBV7-9 with TRBJ2-5; D may be TRBD1 (5 bases). The CDR3 is 12 residues long. The ends were cut back, 8 bases at V and 4 bases at J, with 11 bases in the middle. CDR1 and CDR2 from the germline V gene are SEHNR and FQNEAQ (reference sequence). CDR3 nucleotide sequence: TGTGCCAGCCGACAGAAATCAGAGACCCAGTACTTC. Encoded protein: CASRQKSETQYF.

This chain uses TRBV6-4 with TRBJ2-3; D possibly corresponds to TRBD2 (5 bases). Germline V gives CDR1 MRHNA, CDR2 SNTAGT. This CDR3 spans 13 amino acids. Trimming cost V 9 bases and J 5 bases, with 15 bases left between them. The CDR3: CASGRGNGDTQYF. The CDR3 bases are TGTGCCAGTGGGAGAGGGAATGGAGATACGCAGTATTTT.

V is TRBV5-1 and J is TRBJ2-1, with 11 positions matching TRBD2. CDR3 size: 16 residues. Germline V gene sequence: CDR1 SGHRS, CDR2 YFSETQ. The J segment lost 4 bases and the V segment lost 4 bases, leaving 7 bases of the junction unmatched. The DNA of the CDR3 is TGCGCCAGCAGCGGCCCACTAGCGGGAGCTTACAATGAGCAGTTCTTC. Translated: CASSGPLAGAYNEQFF.

The genes are TRBV28 and TRBJ1-2; possible D gene TRBD1, 5 bases. The CDR3 length is 14 residues. The germline V gene encodes CDR1 MDHEN and CDR2 SYDVKM. V shed 5 bases and J shed 6 bases, with 16 bases lying between them. The DNA for the CDR3 is TGTGCCAGCAGTCCCACTGGCAGGGAACATGGCTACACCTTC. Its translation is CASSPTGREHGYTF.

The gene calls are TRBV5-6 and TRBJ1-4; TRBD1 is a possible D gene (5 bases). V was clipped by 0 bases and J by 1 base, with 7 bases between them. The CDR3 runs 15 residues. Germline V gene data show CDR1 as SGHDT and CDR2 as YYEEEE. CDR3: CASSLGQGTNEKLFF. CDR3 nucleotide sequence: TGTGCCAGCAGCTTGGGTCAGGGAACTAATGAAAAACTGTTTTTT.

This clone was counted a single time. V and J are TRBV7-9 and TRBJ2-1; no clear D. Germline-derived CDR1 and CDR2 are SEHNR and FQNEAQ (reference sequence). This CDR3 contains 12 residues. Trimming stripped 2 bases from V and 9 bases from J, with 8 bases between. CDR3 region: CASSLTFAEQFF. CDR3 DNA sequence: TGTGCCAGCAGCTTAACATTTGCTGAGCAGTTCTTC.

The chain employs TRBV27 and TRBJ1-1, with D unclear. V lost 9 bases to trimming and J lost 6 bases, with 5 bases between them. The CDR3 length is 9 residues. Germline V gene lookup returns CDR1 MNHEY and CDR2 SMNVEV (reference sequence). The CDR3 sequence: CARGAEAFF. The CDR3 coding sequence is TGTGCCAGAGGTGCTGAAGCTTTCTTT.